The rows below give T cell receptor beta chains drawn from one sample of a study of T cell repertoires in cytomegalovirus infection. Each CDR3 protein is one row after TCRdb ran MiXCR on the reads. This table has roughly 700,000 distinct CDR3 sequences, around 30% appearing once. These receptors are not linked to any known antigen. Sequencing used cultured PBMCs, obtained from culture after CMV antigen stimulation. These TCRs come from a human donor in good health (CMV status not recorded). Some clones in this sample may be carry-over from other donors' samples. The conserved cysteine and the conserved F or W are not part of the CDR3 here.

j_gene | v_gene | CDR3aa
TRBJ2-7 | TRBV7-2 | ASSLWALAGALPSEQY
TRBJ1-1 | TRBV5-1 | ASSSWESREAF
TRBJ2-1 | TRBV4-3 | ASSRLSGSSYNEQF
TRBJ1-2 | TRBV16 | ASNTNQGRIYGYT
TRBJ2-5 | TRBV20-1 | SARDPGGSVVEETQY
TRBJ1-3 | TRBV11-2 | ASRKQGNTIY
TRBJ1-1 | TRBV7-6 | ASSQRTEAF
TRBJ2-1 | TRBV19 | ASSMVGGLITNEQF
TRBJ2-7 | TRBV12-3/TRBV12-4 | ASSPQGGGEYEQY
TRBJ2-7 | TRBV20-1 | SASHGQGSREQY
TRBJ2-7 | TRBV7-8 | ASSLSWIGQTYEQY
TRBJ1-4 | TRBV28 | ASSPPWYRQGKLF
TRBJ1-1 | TRBV30 | AWTRQTRDTEAF
TRBJ2-5 | TRBV15 | AAPRLRNQETQY
TRBJ2-7 | TRBV9 | ASSPARDGSYEQY
TRBJ1-5 | TRBV20-1 | SARSWDRVNQPQH
TRBJ2-5 | TRBV7-8 | ASSLVWETQY
TRBJ2-7 | TRBV20-1 | SARLAGGAYEQY
TRBJ2-1 | TRBV4-1 | ASSQGPLASGSYNEQF
TRBJ2-3 | TRBV14 | ASSQDGGSTQY
TRBJ2-2 | TRBV7-9 | ASSLSTDRENTGELF
TRBJ1-6 | TRBV5-4 | ASSGTGVGNSPLH
TRBJ1-4 | TRBV11-2 | ASRRGPGGEKLF
TRBJ2-4 | TRBV4-1 | ASSQVQGARAKNIQY
TRBJ1-1 | TRBV20-1 | SARAEGAWNTEAF
TRBJ1-5 | TRBV20-1 | SAIQGNQPQH
TRBJ2-1 | TRBV4-1 | ASSQDATPYNEQF
TRBJ2-7 | TRBV5-1 | ASSPVRYDEQY
TRBJ1-6 | TRBV12-3/TRBV12-4 | ATGLSSSYNSPLH
TRBJ2-1 | TRBV10-3 | AISLGRGRDNEQF
TRBJ1-1 | TRBV19 | ASSMAGANTEAF
TRBJ1-1 | TRBV6-5 | ASSRGGVTEAF
TRBJ2-7 | TRBV12-3/TRBV12-4 | ASSQDRVEQY
TRBJ2-7 | TRBV7-2 | ASSLRATRRPAYEQY
TRBJ2-7 | TRBV5-4 | ASSVGSGLYEQY
TRBJ2-1 | TRBV7-9 | ASSYSRGGAANEQF
TRBJ1-4 | TRBV25-1 | ASSEYVGNEKLF
TRBJ1-1 | TRBV7-9 | ASSRREAGTEAF
TRBJ2-3 | TRBV7-2 | ASGNHPTDTQY
TRBJ1-5 | TRBV4-1 | ASSQGSEDPRH
TRBJ2-1 | TRBV12-3/TRBV12-4 | ASSLGVAGAAYEQF
TRBJ1-2 | TRBV20-1 | SARPGSYGYT
TRBJ2-7 | TRBV15 | ATSRGAAGPYEQY
TRBJ1-6 | TRBV10-3 | AISEAGAPNSPLH
TRBJ2-2 | TRBV20-1 | SAKGLAGPNTGELF
TRBJ1-2 | TRBV7-8 | ASSLDYYGYT
TRBJ1-4 | TRBV12-3/TRBV12-4 | ASSRRTGQVNEKLF
TRBJ2-5 | TRBV7-9 | ASSSVAGAPETQY
TRBJ1-4 | TRBV12-3/TRBV12-4 | ASSLNGASNEKLF
TRBJ1-1 | TRBV19 | ASSIYFEGNTEAF
TRBJ1-4 | TRBV20-1 | SASPGLNEKLF
TRBJ2-2 | TRBV7-9 | ASTLLGTVGELF
TRBJ1-6 | TRBV7-9 | ASRDDNSPLH
TRBJ1-1 | TRBV2 | ASPTGTEAF
TRBJ2-1 | TRBV27 | ASSGQVSYNEQF
TRBJ2-7 | TRBV6-5 | ASSLKRPTGGSYEQY
TRBJ2-3 | TRBV5-1 | ASSGQEGAGTDTQY